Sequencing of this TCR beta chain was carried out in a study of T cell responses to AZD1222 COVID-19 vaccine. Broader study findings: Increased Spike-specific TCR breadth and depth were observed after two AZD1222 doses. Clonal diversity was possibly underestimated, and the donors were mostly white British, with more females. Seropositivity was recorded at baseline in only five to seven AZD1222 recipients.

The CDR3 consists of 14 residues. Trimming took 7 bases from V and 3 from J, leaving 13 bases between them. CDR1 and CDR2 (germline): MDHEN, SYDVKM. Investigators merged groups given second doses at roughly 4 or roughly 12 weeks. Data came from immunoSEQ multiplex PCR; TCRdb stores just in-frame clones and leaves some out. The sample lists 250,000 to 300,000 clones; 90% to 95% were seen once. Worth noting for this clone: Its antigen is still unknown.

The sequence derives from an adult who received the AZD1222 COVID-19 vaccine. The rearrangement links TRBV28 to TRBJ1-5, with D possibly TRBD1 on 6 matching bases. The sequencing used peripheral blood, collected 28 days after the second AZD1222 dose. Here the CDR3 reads CASTKQGNNQPQHF. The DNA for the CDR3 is TGTGCCAGCACCAAACAGGGAAACAATCAGCCCCAGCATTTT. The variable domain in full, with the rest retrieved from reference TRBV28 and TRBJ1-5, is DVKVTQSSRYLVKRTGEKVFLECVQDMDHENMFWYRQDPGLGLRLIYFSYDVKMKEKGDIPEGYSVSREKKERFSLILESASTNQTSMYLCASTKQGNNQPQHFGDGTRLSIL.